These T cell receptor beta chains were read from a single sample in a study of T cell responses to AZD1222 COVID-19 vaccine. Using immunoSEQ multiplex PCR, the repertoire was profiled, and TCRdb retains in-frame clones only, with some absent. The sample includes over 130,000 clones, around 93% of them seen just once. The specimen was peripheral blood, collected 28 days after the second AZD1222 dose. These receptors all stem from an adult who received the AZD1222 COVID-19 vaccine. CDR3s include the opening cysteine and the closing phenylalanine or tryptophan. The D gene is left open where the match is weak. Clone size is stated in some rows and not others, as once, few, many or a class when expanded.

D gene,clone size,J gene,V gene,CDR3 DNA,CDR3 protein
NA,NA,TRBJ1-5,TRBV7-2,TGTGCCAGCAGCTATCGTGGGAGGGCGGGCAATCAGCCCCAGCATTTT,CASSYRGRAGNQPQHF
NA,NA,TRBJ1-3,TRBV24-1,TGTGCCACCAGTCCAGGTTTACCTGGAAACACCATATATTTT,CATSPGLPGNTIYF
NA,NA,TRBJ2-2,TRBV27,TGTGCCAGCACTACCCTCGGCGCAGTGAACACCGGGGAGCTGTTTTTT,CASTTLGAVNTGELFF
NA,NA,TRBJ1-3,TRBV4-2,TGTGCCAGCAGCCAAGAACCCCCCCGCGCTGGAAACACCATATATTTT,CASSQEPPRAGNTIYF
NA,NA,TRBJ2-7,TRBV10-1,TGCGCCAGCACCGAGAGGGAATTTGAGCAGTACTTC,CASTEREFEQYF
NA,NA,TRBJ2-7,TRBV25-1,TGTGCCAGCTCGACAGCCTCCTACGAGCAGTACTTC,CASSTASYEQYF
NA,NA,TRBJ2-5,TRBV4-1,TGCGCCAGCAGCCAAGGGGGCAACCAAGAGACCCAGTACTTC,CASSQGGNQETQYF
TRBD1,NA,TRBJ2-5,TRBV29-1,TGCAGCGTCGACAGGGGAGGAGCAGAGACCCAGTACTTC,CSVDRGGAETQYF
TRBD1,NA,TRBJ1-1,TRBV4-1,TGCGCCAGCAGCTTCCGGACAGGGATGAACACTGAAGCTTTCTTT,CASSFRTGMNTEAFF
NA,few,TRBJ2-7,TRBV28,TGTGCCAGCAGTTTAACTCTCGCGGCGCTTTACGAGCAGTACTTC,CASSLTLAALYEQYF
NA,NA,TRBJ2-2,TRBV12-3/TRBV12-4,TGTGCCAGCAGCCTCCCGGCCGGGGAGCTGTTTTTT,CASSLPAGELFF
NA,NA,TRBJ2-7,TRBV27,TGTGCCAGCAACCCAGGTTTGGGGCAGGGAGGCTACGAGCAGTACTTC,CASNPGLGQGGYEQYF
NA,NA,TRBJ2-1,TRBV18,TGTGCCAGCTCACCGGGGTGGCAGAGCTCCTACAATGAGCAGTTCTTC,CASSPGWQSSYNEQFF
NA,NA,TRBJ2-3,TRBV2,TGTGCCAGCAGTGAGGAGGGAGGAGGCCCAGATACGCAGTATTTT,CASSEEGGGPDTQYF
TRBD1,NA,TRBJ1-2,TRBV7-9,TGTGCCAGCAGCTCCGCCCGGGACAGGGTCAACTATGGCTACACCTTC,CASSSARDRVNYGYTF
NA,NA,TRBJ2-5,TRBV7-2,TGTGCCAGCAGCTTCGAGTCGGGCCGCGGAGGGACCCAGTACTTC,CASSFESGRGGTQYF
NA,NA,TRBJ2-7,TRBV11-3,TGTGCCAGCGGCGCAATGGTTTGTCTTAGATACGAGCAGTACTTC,CASGAMVCLRYEQYF
NA,few,TRBJ1-1,TRBV6-1,TGTGCCAGCAGTGAAGGGGTCAGAGTAGCGAACACTGAAGCTTTCTTT,CASSEGVRVANTEAFF
NA,NA,TRBJ1-5,TRBV30,TGTGCCTGGAGTGTACCGACACTAAATCAGCCCCAGCATTTT,CAWSVPTLNQPQHF
TRBD1,once,TRBJ1-4,TRBV19,TGTGCCAGTAGTGCACAGGGGGGAGATGAAAAACTGTTTTTT,CASSAQGGDEKLFF
NA,NA,TRBJ2-6,TRBV28,TGTGCCAGCAGGATTTCGACAGCAATCACCTCTGGGGCCAACGTCCTGACTTTC,CASRISTAITSGANVLTF
NA,NA,TRBJ2-3,TRBV11-3,TGTGCCAGCAGCTTAGGGCTCCGCGGGAAGGAGGGTTACGCAGATACGCAGTATTTT,CASSLGLRGKEGYADTQYF
NA,NA,TRBJ1-1,TRBV10-3,TGTGCCATCAGTGACTTTGCAGAGGACACTGAAGCTTTCTTT,CAISDFAEDTEAFF
NA,NA,TRBJ1-2,TRBV19,TGTGCCAGTGCTCCCGTAGTAGGAAACTATGGCTACACCTTC,CASAPVVGNYGYTF
NA,NA,TRBJ2-1,TRBV10-1,TGCGCCAGCAGTGACTGGAGGGACAATGAGCAGTTCTTC,CASSDWRDNEQFF
NA,NA,TRBJ1-2,TRBV27,TGTGCCAGCAGTTTAAACCCCAGGGGATTTTGGGGCTACACCTTC,CASSLNPRGFWGYTF
NA,NA,TRBJ2-7,TRBV7-9,TGTGCCAGCAGCGCTCAGAAGGACGAGCAGTACTTC,CASSAQKDEQYF
TRBD2,NA,TRBJ2-2,TRBV5-1,TGCGCCAGCAGCTTGGCACTAGCGGGATCGTCGGGGGAGCTGTTTTTT,CASSLALAGSSGELFF
NA,few,TRBJ1-3,TRBV2,TGTGCCAGCAGTGAGGACGGTACTGGAAACACCATATATTTT,CASSEDGTGNTIYF
NA,NA,TRBJ1-5,TRBV28,TGTGCCAGCAGCGGGGGTCGGGGACGCAATCAGCCCCAGCATTTT,CASSGGRGRNQPQHF
TRBD2,NA,TRBJ2-7,TRBV2,TGTGCCAGCAGTGGCCCCACGGGCGGGGGGCAGTACTTC,CASSGPTGGGQYF
TRBD2,NA,TRBJ2-3,TRBV11-3,TGTGCCAGCAGCTTAAGGCGGGGAGCGGGAGGGCCAACAGATACGCAGTATTTT,CASSLRRGAGGPTDTQYF
TRBD1,NA,TRBJ1-1,TRBV28,TGTGCCAGCTCCGCGGACAGGGATGGGGACACTGAAGCTTTCTTT,CASSADRDGDTEAFF
TRBD2,NA,TRBJ2-5,TRBV19,TGTGCCAGTAGTAATCCGGGGGGAAGCCGAGAGACCCAGTACTTC,CASSNPGGSRETQYF
NA,NA,TRBJ1-2,TRBV28,TGTGCCAGCAGTTTGTCCCTGTATGGCTACACCTTC,CASSLSLYGYTF
TRBD1,NA,TRBJ2-1,TRBV9,TGTGCCAGCAGCATGGGACAGGGTGGCTTTTACAATGAGCAGTTCTTC,CASSMGQGGFYNEQFF
NA,NA,TRBJ2-2,TRBV29-1,TGCAGCGTTGCCGGTGGGGGGGAGCTGTTTTTT,CSVAGGGELFF
NA,NA,TRBJ1-1,TRBV6-5,TGTGCCAGCAGCCCCTTAGGGGTGACGAACACTGAAGCTTTCTTT,CASSPLGVTNTEAFF
TRBD1,NA,TRBJ2-7,TRBV7-9,TGTGCCAGCAGCTTCGACAGGGGCGAGCAGTACTTC,CASSFDRGEQYF
NA,NA,TRBJ2-1,TRBV6-4,TGTGCCAGCAGTGCAACGGGACTCGTTTCCAATGAGCAGTTCTTC,CASSATGLVSNEQFF
NA,NA,TRBJ1-6,TRBV5-5,TGTGCCAGCAGCTTGGCCAGCGGGGTAGGGTTTTCACCCCTCCACTTT,CASSLASGVGFSPLHF
NA,NA,TRBJ1-2,TRBV28,TGTGCCAGCAGTCTGCCGGCAGTGATCTCGGGCTACACCTTC,CASSLPAVISGYTF
TRBD2,NA,TRBJ2-1,TRBV2,TGTGCCACCGACCTCGGGACTAGCGGGGTTTTTTACAATGAGCAGTTCTTC,CATDLGTSGVFYNEQFF
NA,NA,TRBJ1-3,TRBV18,TGTGCCAGCTCACCAAGAAGCGGTTATTCTGGAAACACCATATATTTT,CASSPRSGYSGNTIYF
NA,NA,TRBJ2-7,TRBV12-1,TGTGCCATATCGGGACTGGGTTACTACGAGCAGTACTTC,CAISGLGYYEQYF
TRBD1,NA,TRBJ1-1,TRBV7-8,TGTGCCAGCAGCTTAAGGCCGGGACAGGGGAACACTGAAGCTTTCTTT,CASSLRPGQGNTEAFF
TRBD1,NA,TRBJ2-7,TRBV2,TGTGCCAGCAGCGTGACAGGGCTCGAATACGAGCAGTACTTC,CASSVTGLEYEQYF
NA,NA,TRBJ2-1,TRBV11-2,TGTGCCAGCAGCTTTGAGCGGTCGTTTTACAATGAGCAGTTCTTC,CASSFERSFYNEQFF
NA,NA,TRBJ1-4,TRBV4-1,TGCGCCAGCAGCCAAGAGGGGGTGACAACTAATGAAAAACTGTTTTTT,CASSQEGVTTNEKLFF
NA,once,TRBJ2-2,TRBV28,TGTGCCAGCAGTCTCGGCCGGAGCACCGGGGAGCTGTTTTTT,CASSLGRSTGELFF
NA,NA,TRBJ2-7,TRBV3-1/TRBV3-2,TGTGCCAGCAGCCAAGATCTCTACGAGCAGTACTTC,CASSQDLYEQYF
NA,NA,TRBJ1-6,TRBV28,TGTGCCAGCAGGAAGGGTGCCAGTCATTCACCCCTCCACTTT,CASRKGASHSPLHF
NA,NA,TRBJ2-2,TRBV9,TGTGCCAGCAGCCAAAAAGGCCTAGCGCCCGGGGAGCTGTTTTTT,CASSQKGLAPGELFF
NA,NA,TRBJ1-1,TRBV7-9,TGTGCCAGCCGCGCCGGAGGGGGAGGCACTGAAGCTTTCTTT,CASRAGGGGTEAFF
TRBD2,NA,TRBJ2-7,TRBV3-1/TRBV3-2,TGTGCCAGCACCGGGACTAGCGACTCCTACGAGCAGTACTTC,CASTGTSDSYEQYF